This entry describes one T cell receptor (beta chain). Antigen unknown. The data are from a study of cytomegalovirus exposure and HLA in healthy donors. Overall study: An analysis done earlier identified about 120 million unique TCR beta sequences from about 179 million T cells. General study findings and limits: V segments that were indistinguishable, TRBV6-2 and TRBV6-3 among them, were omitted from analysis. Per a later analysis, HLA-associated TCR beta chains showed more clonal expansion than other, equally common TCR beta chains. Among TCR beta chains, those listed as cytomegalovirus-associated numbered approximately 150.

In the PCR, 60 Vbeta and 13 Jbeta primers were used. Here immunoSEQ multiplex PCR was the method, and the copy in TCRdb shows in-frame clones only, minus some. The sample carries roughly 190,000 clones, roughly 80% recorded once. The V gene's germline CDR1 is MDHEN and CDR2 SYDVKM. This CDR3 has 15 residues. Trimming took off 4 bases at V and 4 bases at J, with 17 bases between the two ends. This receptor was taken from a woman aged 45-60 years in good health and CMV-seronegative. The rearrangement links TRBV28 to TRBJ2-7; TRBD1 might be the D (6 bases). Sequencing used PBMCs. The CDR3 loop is CASSSSLRRGYEQYF. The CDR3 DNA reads TGTGCCAGCAGTTCATCTCTCCGCAGGGGTTACGAGCAGTACTTC.